The 5 T cell receptor beta chains presented below share a single source sample, sequenced in a study of cytomegalovirus exposure and HLA in healthy donors. The PCR was carried out with 60 Vbeta primers and 13 Jbeta primers. Repertoires were generated with immunoSEQ multiplex PCR, while TCRdb's copy carries only in-frame clones and drops some. The table includes around 90,000 clones, less than 65% detected once. The sequencing input was PBMCs. The origin of the receptors is a woman aged 25 to 45 in good health and CMV-seropositive.

V gene TRBV28 combines with J gene TRBJ2-2, with 9 positions matching TRBD1. The CDR3 sequence is 15 residues long. The V and J ends lost 8 bases and 5 bases, in that order; junction bases with no gene match: 9. Germline-derived CDR1 and CDR2 are MDHEN and SYDVKM. The CDR3 here is CASSSGQGRTGELFF. Written as DNA, the CDR3 is TGTGCCAGCTCATCGGGACAGGGCAGGACCGGGGAGCTGTTTTTT. Full variable domain (outside the CDR3, taken from reference TRBV28 and TRBJ2-2): DVKVTQSSRYLVKRTGEKVFLECVQDMDHENMFWYRQDPGLGLRLIYFSYDVKMKEKGDIPEGYSVSREKKERFSLILESASTNQTSMYLCASSSGQGRTGELFFGEGSRLTVL.

In DNA form, the CDR3 reads TGTGCCAGCAGGAGGACAGGGGAGTCTGGAAACACCATATATTTT. This gives the protein CASRRTGESGNTIYF. The rearrangement uses TRBV6-5 and TRBJ1-3; 9 bases align to TRBD1. CDR3 length: 15 residues. In germline, CDR1 is MNHEY, CDR2 SVGAGI. The V gene end was trimmed by 6 bases and the J gene end by 1 base; junction bases not matched to a gene: 4.

This clone came up a few times. The gene calls are TRBV4-2 and TRBJ1-2, with TRBD1 identical over 9 bases. The trim removed 7 bases at V and 3 bases at J, leaving 3 bases unmatched. Germline loops: CDR1 LGHNA, CDR2 YNFKEQ. This CDR3 region has 13 residues. This CDR3 is CASTRDRDYGYTF. The CDR3 DNA follows: TGTGCCAGCACCAGGGACAGGGACTATGGCTACACCTTC.

The CDR3 bases are TGCAGCGTGAGAATAGCGGGGGGGGTAACAGATACGCAGTATTTT. Translated, it gives CSVRIAGGVTDTQYF. V is TRBV29-1 and J is TRBJ2-3; TRBD2 matches at 11 bases. Germline V gives CDR1 SQVTM, CDR2 ANQGSEA. V trimming: 6 bases; J trimming: 3 bases; junction bases outside the gene matches: 8. The CDR3 covers 15 residues.

The V call is TRBV5-1, the J call TRBJ1-4, with 8 positions matching TRBD1. Germline CDR1 reads SGHRS; CDR2 reads YFSETQ. The CDR3 length is 16 residues. Unmatched junction bases numbered 5, after V lost 4 bases and J lost 0 bases. The CDR3 loop is CASSGQGDPTNEKLFF. The CDR3 coding sequence is TGCGCCAGCAGCGGACAGGGAGATCCAACTAATGAAAAACTGTTTTTT.